This T cell receptor (beta chain) emerged from a study of T cells expressing NK-cell markers. TCRdb re-called the 5' RACE reads; one entry per CDR3 protein, DNA not given. The sample table sets out under 600,000 distinct CDR3 sequences. This CDR3 contains 14 residues. Germline V gene lookup returns CDR1 LGHDT and CDR2 YNNKEL (reference sequence). This receptor was obtained from a woman between 50 and 59 years old in good health. Specimen: blood T cells: a sorted CD56 or NKG2C T cell subset, CD4+ or CD8+ T cells, or bulk PBMC T cells (not recorded which). V usage is TRBV3-1 and J usage is TRBJ2-2; TCRdb names TRBD1, which stays unverified in the absence of DNA. CDR3 protein: CASRGQGETGELFF.